Below are 15 T cell receptor beta chains sequenced from a single sample in a study of blood T cell repertoires in COVID-19. Only in-frame clones appear in the TCRdb table, and some are missing; sequencing was by immunoSEQ multiplex PCR. The sample has about 370,000 clones; roughly nine tenths are singletons. Material: PBMCs or T cells enriched from blood (not recorded which). The receptor source for this set is a man between 18 and 35 years old who had recovered from COVID-19.

V gene TRBV4-2 combines with J gene TRBJ1-2; the match to TRBD1 covers 9 bases. The CDR3 consists of 16 residues. Germline CDR1 and CDR2: LGHNA and YNFKEQ. The V segment lost 5 bases and the J segment 4 bases; nucleotides outside the gene matches: 11. The DNA of the CDR3 is TGTGCCAGCAGCAAACCGGGACAGGGAAGACTCTATGGCTACACCTTC. Its protein is CASSKPGQGRLYGYTF.

The chain employs TRBV7-8 and TRBJ2-5, with 8 bases fitting TRBD2. V lost 2 bases, J lost 2 bases, and 7 bases stayed unmatched. Germline-derived CDR1 and CDR2 are SGHVS and FQNEAQ. This CDR3 is built from 16 residues. The CDR3 nucleotides read TGTGCCAGCAGCTTACTCGGTGCGGGGGGTCAAGAGACCCAGTACTTC. It codes for CASSLLGAGGQETQYF.

The rearrangement uses TRBV5-6 and TRBJ2-1; no clear D gene. The CDR3 spans 16 residues. Between the trimmed V and J ends, which lost 0 bases and 0 bases, there was a span of 10 bases. Looked up from germline, CDR1 is SGHDT and CDR2 is YYEEEE. CDR3 sequence: CASSLAVLSSYNEQFF. The CDR3 region has the DNA TGTGCCAGCAGCTTGGCGGTCCTGAGCTCCTACAATGAGCAGTTCTTC.

V usage is TRBV6-5 and J usage is TRBJ1-2; TRBD1 aligns across 9 bases. This CDR3 comprises 12 residues. The V gene's germline CDR1 is MNHEY and CDR2 SVGAGI. After removal of 6 bases from V and 6 bases from J, the junction contained 2 bases not matched to a gene. CDR3 in amino acids: CASRGTGNGYTF. The CDR3 nucleotides read TGTGCCAGCAGGGGGACAGGGAATGGCTACACCTTC.

The chain is built from TRBV28 and TRBJ2-5, with D unresolved. Trimming pared 3 bases from V and 1 base from J, leaving 3 bases between. This CDR3 has 12 residues. Germline lookup yields CDR1 MDHEN and CDR2 SYDVKM. DNA of the CDR3: TGTGCCAGCAGTTTCGGCCAAGAGACCCAGTACTTC. Protein: CASSFGQETQYF.

The chain uses TRBV7-9 and TRBJ2-7; D gene uncertain. The CDR3 runs 14 residues. In germline, CDR1 is SEHNR, CDR2 FQNEAQ (reference sequence). The germline V and J ends were trimmed by 5 bases and 2 bases, with 13 bases remaining between them. CDR3 sequence: CASSREYQAYEQYF. CDR3 coding DNA: TGTGCCAGCAGCCGAGAGTACCAGGCCTACGAGCAGTACTTC.

The gene calls are TRBV4-1 and TRBJ2-1, with 7 bases lining up with TRBD2. Per the germline V gene, CDR1 is MGHRA and CDR2 is YSYEKL. V dropped 3 bases and J dropped 2; count of bases not matched to a gene: 7. This CDR3 comprises 16 residues. In nucleotides, the CDR3 is TGCGCCAGCAGCCAGCCTAGCGGCCGCACCTACAATGAGCAGTTCTTC. Residues: CASSQPSGRTYNEQFF.

The chain has TRBV25-1 and TRBJ1-1; TRBD1 matches at 7 bases. Trimming at V came to 3 bases and at J to 7 bases, leaving 8 bases not matched to a gene. CDR1 MGHDK and CDR2 SYGVNS come from the germline V gene. The CDR3 has 14 amino acids. The CDR3 spells CASSDFGTASEAFF. Written as DNA, the CDR3 is TGTGCCAGCAGTGATTTTGGGACAGCCAGTGAAGCTTTCTTT.

This rearrangement joins TRBV4-2 to TRBJ2-1, with D maybe TRBD2 (6 bases). The CDR3 loop spans 18 amino acids. V was clipped by 0 bases and J by 0 bases, with 15 bases between them. The germline V gene encodes CDR1 LGHNA and CDR2 YNFKEQ. Here the CDR3 reads CASSQEGGPGSSYNEQFF. CDR3 DNA sequence: TGTGCCAGCAGCCAAGAAGGAGGGCCGGGTAGCTCCTACAATGAGCAGTTCTTC.

On this clone: Additional DNA sequences in this sample encode the identical CDR3. The chain couples TRBV5-1 to TRBJ1-1, with D possibly being TRBD1 (6 bases). V lost 3 bases to trimming and J lost 2 bases, with 8 bases between them. Germline assignment: CDR1 SGHRS and CDR2 YFSETQ. The CDR3 runs to 13 residues. The CDR3 loop is CASSSQGNTEAFF. The DNA of the CDR3 is TGCGCCAGCAGCTCACAGGGAAACACTGAAGCTTTCTTT.

The V gene is TRBV28, the J gene TRBJ1-5, with 7 positions matching TRBD1. CDR1 and CDR2 from the germline V gene are MDHEN and SYDVKM. The J segment lost 7 bases and the V segment lost 3 bases, leaving 3 bases of the junction unmatched. The CDR3 covers 13 residues. The chain's CDR3 is CASSLGQQQPQHF. CDR3 DNA: TGTGCCAGCAGTTTGGGACAGCAACAGCCCCAGCATTTT.

The V and J genes are TRBV4-1 and TRBJ1-2; D is unclear. Germline CDR1 and CDR2: MGHRA and YSYEKL. The CDR3 runs to 15 residues. V gave up 4 bases and J gave up 4 bases, with 16 bases separating them. The CDR3 coding sequence is TGCGCCAGCAGCCCCCCAGGCGGGGATAGCTATGGCTACACCTTC. Translation: CASSPPGGDSYGYTF.

This chain links TRBV7-2 with TRBJ2-3; TRBD2 is a possible D gene (6 bases). The germline gives CDR1 SGHTA, CDR2 FQGNSA. V was cut by 4 bases and J by 0 bases, with 11 bases left in between. The CDR3 has 15 amino acids. This chain's CDR3 is CASSSSSASTDTQYF. Here the CDR3 DNA reads TGTGCCAGCAGCTCGTCTAGCGCTAGCACAGATACGCAGTATTTT.

This clone has just one count. This chain links TRBV5-4 with TRBJ1-1, with 8 bases fitting TRBD1. CDR1 SGHNT and CDR2 YYREEE come from the germline V gene (reference sequence). The CDR3 is 15 residues long. J was trimmed by 1 base and V by 5 bases; bases with no gene match: 7. CDR3 bases: TGTGCCAGCAGACCAGGGGGCGCAGGGAACACTGAAGCTTTCTTT. This encodes CASRPGGAGNTEAFF.

The rearrangement links TRBV7-2 to TRBJ1-5; D not certain. Germline V gene data show CDR1 as SGHTA and CDR2 as FQGNSA. This CDR3 has 14 amino acids. V lost 1 base and J 6 bases, leaving 10 bases between the germline ends. The CDR3 DNA is TGTGCCAGCAGCTTAGATGCGGGTATTCAGCCCCAGCATTTT. It is translated as CASSLDAGIQPQHF.